A selection of T cell receptor beta chains follows, all from one sample in a study of blood T cells in healthy people across ages. TCRdb processed the 5' RACE reads anew with MiXCR; each CDR3 protein has one entry. The data contain 760,000 or so distinct CDR3 sequences, approximately 25% of them singletons. The same sample was also used in a study of T cells of mothers and their children.

Sequenced: blood. The receptors here all came from a boy younger than 18 in good health. Both conserved end residues are part of each CDR3.

J gene: TRBJ2-1
V gene: TRBV6-5
CDR3 protein: CASSDVQGLSYNEQFF

J gene: TRBJ2-7
V gene: TRBV7-2
CDR3 protein: CASSFPGYEQYF

J gene: TRBJ2-3
V gene: TRBV11-2
CDR3 protein: CASSPRGSTDTQYF

J gene: TRBJ2-4
V gene: TRBV28
CDR3 protein: CASSPQGFIQYF

J gene: TRBJ1-4
V gene: TRBV6-1
CDR3 protein: CASRTGQGFNEKLFF

J gene: TRBJ1-1
V gene: TRBV5-1
CDR3 protein: CASSLAVGTGTEAFF

J gene: TRBJ2-3
V gene: TRBV13
CDR3 protein: CASSLALTSGRVEDTQYF

J gene: TRBJ2-5
V gene: TRBV20-1
CDR3 protein: CSARMGWETQYF

J gene: TRBJ1-2
V gene: TRBV4-3
CDR3 protein: CASSQAQVGYGYTF

J gene: TRBJ1-5
V gene: TRBV12-3/TRBV12-4
CDR3 protein: CASSSGTGGDQPQHF

J gene: TRBJ1-5
V gene: TRBV4-3
CDR3 protein: CASSQDRGFNQPQHF

J gene: TRBJ1-5
V gene: TRBV24-1
CDR3 protein: CATSGQGIYQPQHF

J gene: TRBJ1-4
V gene: TRBV6-1
CDR3 protein: CASSEATPTNEKLFF

J gene: TRBJ2-1
V gene: TRBV28
CDR3 protein: CASSFPSPGRFF